The 10 T cell receptor beta chains given below trace back to one sample, sequenced in a study of OX40 agonist ivuxolimab in advanced cancers. Sequencing used immunoSEQ multiplex PCR; TCRdb keeps in-frame clones, though not all of them. The repertoire includes about 50,000 clones, roughly 87% of them detected once, and roughly 6% sits in the top ten. The sequencing here drew on CD4+ or CD8+ T cells sorted from blood, taken in a trial of the OX40 agonist ivuxolimab. Receptors were obtained from an adult with an advanced solid tumor such as melanoma, head and neck, liver or kidney cancer.

The sample holds one count of this clone. This chain links TRBV19 with TRBJ2-1; D is ambiguous. This CDR3 has 13 residues. Trimming left V 3 bases short and J 10 bases short, with 13 bases between. Germline V gene lookup returns CDR1 LNHDA and CDR2 SQIVND (reference sequence). The CDR3 sequence is CASSILGLGEQFF. The CDR3 DNA is TGTGCCAGTAGTATCCTTGGCCTCGGGGAGCAGTTCTTC.

The J gene is TRBJ2-2, the V gene TRBV27; the D call may be TRBD1 or TRBD2 (5 bases each). The CDR3 runs to 15 residues. With 1 base removed from V and 4 bases from J, the gap between germline ends came to 10 bases. Germline CDR1 is MNHEY and CDR2 is SMNVEV (reference sequence). The CDR3, as DNA: TGTGCCAGCAGTTTATGGGACGGAGCCACCGGGGAGCTGTTTTTT. Amino acid sequence: CASSLWDGATGELFF.

The chain recombines TRBV19 with TRBJ2-7; 8 positions match TRBD1. From germline, CDR1 is LNHDA and CDR2 SQIVND (reference sequence). The V gene end was trimmed by 2 bases and the J gene end by 5 bases; junction bases not matched to a gene: 8. This CDR3 is 15 amino acids long. CDR3 DNA: TGTGCCAGTAGTATAACAGGGGGGTCGACTAACGAGCAGTACTTC. Translation gives CASSITGGSTNEQYF.

The gene calls are TRBV19 and TRBJ2-2; 7 nucleotides match TRBD2. After removal of 3 bases from V and 8 bases from J, the junction contained 3 bases not matched to a gene. The CDR3 covers 13 residues. CDR1 is LNHDA and CDR2 is SQIVND in the germline V gene (reference sequence). As DNA, the CDR3 is TGTGCCAGTAGTATCGGGGGGTCTGGGGAGCTGTTTTTT. Protein product: CASSIGGSGELFF.

The rearrangement uses TRBV6-5 and TRBJ2-1; tentative D call: TRBD1 (6 bases). Germline CDR1 is MNHEY and CDR2 is SVGAGI. The CDR3 sequence is 15 residues long. V was pared by 2 bases and J by 4 bases, with 12 bases between. CDR3 coding DNA: TGTGCCAGCAGTTACGGGGGCCTGTCGTACAATGAGCAGTTCTTC. It encodes CASSYGGLSYNEQFF.

This clone was picked up one time. The chain employs TRBV4-1 and TRBJ2-3; 9 nucleotides agree with TRBD2. Germline lookup yields CDR1 MGHRA and CDR2 YSYEKL. V shed 0 bases and J 2 bases; nucleotides not matched to a gene: 6. This CDR3 region has 17 residues. The CDR3 spells CASSQESGGRATDTQYF. In DNA, the CDR3 is TGCGCCAGCAGCCAAGAATCCGGCGGGAGGGCCACAGATACGCAGTATTTT.

V and J are TRBV6-6 and TRBJ1-1; a weak D match, TRBD1 (5 bases). V was cut by 2 bases and J by 3 bases, with 13 bases left in between. Germline V gene data show CDR1 as MNHNY and CDR2 as SVGAGI (reference sequence). CDR3 length: 15 residues. The CDR3 nucleotides are TGTGCCAGCAGTTACGCTTTGGGGGGGTACACTGAAGCTTTCTTT. This encodes CASSYALGGYTEAFF.

The DNA for the CDR3 is TGTGCCAGTAGTATCTCCGCCCAATGGAAAAATCAGCCCCAGCATTTT. Protein: CASSISAQWKNQPQHF. The chain carries TRBV19 and TRBJ1-5; no firm D call. Trimming pared 3 bases from V and 4 bases from J, leaving 16 bases between. Looked up from germline, CDR1 is LNHDA and CDR2 is SQIVND (reference sequence). The CDR3 runs 16 residues.

CDR3 coding DNA: TGTGCCAGTAGTATGGGGACAGGGTGGAATGAGCAGTTCTTC. Translation gives CASSMGTGWNEQFF. The rearrangement uses TRBV19 and TRBJ2-1; 9 nucleotides agree with TRBD1. The CDR3 has 14 residues. CDR1 is LNHDA, CDR2 SQIVND, per germline (reference sequence). V was pared by 3 bases and J by 7 bases, with 4 bases of the junction left unmatched.

This clone showed up just a few times. V and J are TRBV27 and TRBJ2-7, with TRBD1 matching 10 bases. The CDR3 loop spans 14 amino acids. V lost 4 bases to trimming and J lost 4 bases; unmatched junction nucleotides: 4. CDR1 is MNHEY and CDR2 is SMNVEV in the germline V gene (reference sequence). CDR3 nucleotide sequence: TGTGCCAGCAGTTCCGGGACAGGGGAATACGAGCAGTACTTC. Translated: CASSSGTGEYEQYF.